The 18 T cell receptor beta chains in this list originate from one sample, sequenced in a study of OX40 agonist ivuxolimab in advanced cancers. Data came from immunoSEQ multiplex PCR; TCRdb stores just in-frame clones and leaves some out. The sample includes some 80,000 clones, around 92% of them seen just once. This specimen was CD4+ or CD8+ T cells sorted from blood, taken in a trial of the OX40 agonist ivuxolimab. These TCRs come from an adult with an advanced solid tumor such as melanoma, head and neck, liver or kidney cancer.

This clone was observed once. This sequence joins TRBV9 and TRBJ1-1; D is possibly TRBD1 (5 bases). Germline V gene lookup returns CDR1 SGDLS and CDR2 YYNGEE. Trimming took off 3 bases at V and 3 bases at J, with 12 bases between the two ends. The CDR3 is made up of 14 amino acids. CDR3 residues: CASSAGAPYTEAFF. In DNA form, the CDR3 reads TGTGCCAGCAGCGCCGGGGCCCCTTACACTGAAGCTTTCTTT. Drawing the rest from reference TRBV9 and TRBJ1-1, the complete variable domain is DSGVTQTPKHLITATGQRVTLRCSPRSGDLSVYWYQQSLDQGLQFLIQYYNGEERAKGNILERFSAQQFPDLHSELNLSSLELGDSALYFCASSAGAPYTEAFFGQGTRLTVV.

CDR3: CASSPHPGQARLYEQYF. The DNA of the CDR3 is TGTGCCAGCAGCCCCCACCCTGGACAGGCCCGTCTCTACGAGCAGTACTTC. This chain joins TRBV7-9 and TRBJ2-7; 7 positions match TRBD1. Germline V gene lookup returns CDR1 SEHNR and CDR2 FQNEAQ (reference sequence). V lost 5 bases to trimming and J lost 3 bases; unmatched junction nucleotides: 16. CDR3 length: 17 amino acids.

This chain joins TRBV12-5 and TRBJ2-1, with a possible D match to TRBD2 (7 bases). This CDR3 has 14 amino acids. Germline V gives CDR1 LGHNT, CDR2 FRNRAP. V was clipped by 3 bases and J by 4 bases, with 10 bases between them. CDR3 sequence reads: CASGLGGEYNEQFF. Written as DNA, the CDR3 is TGTGCTAGTGGTTTAGGGGGGGAATACAATGAGCAGTTCTTC. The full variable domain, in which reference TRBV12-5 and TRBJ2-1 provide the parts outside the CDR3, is DARVTQTPRHKVTEMGQEVTMRCQPILGHNTVFWYRQTMMQGLELLAYFRNRAPLDDSGMPKDRFSAEMPDATLATLKIQPSEPRDSAVYFCASGLGGEYNEQFFGPGTRLTVL.

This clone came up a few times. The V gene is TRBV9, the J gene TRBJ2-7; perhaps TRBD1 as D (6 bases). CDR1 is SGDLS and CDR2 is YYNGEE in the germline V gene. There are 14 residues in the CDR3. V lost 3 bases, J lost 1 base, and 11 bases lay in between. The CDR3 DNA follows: TGTGCCAGCAGCGCCGGGACACGATCCTACGAGCAGTACTTC. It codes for CASSAGTRSYEQYF.

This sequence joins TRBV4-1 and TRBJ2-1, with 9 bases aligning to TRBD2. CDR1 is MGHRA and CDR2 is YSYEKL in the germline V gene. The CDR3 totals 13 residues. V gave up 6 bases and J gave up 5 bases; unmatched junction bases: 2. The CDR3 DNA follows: TGCGCCAGCAGGTCTAGCGGGAACAATGAGCAGTTCTTC. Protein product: CASRSSGNNEQFF.

The CDR3 sequence: CASSWTVRGNTEAFF. CDR3 sequence (DNA): TGTGCCAGCAGTTGGACAGTAAGAGGGAACACTGAAGCTTTCTTT. The chain employs TRBV27 and TRBJ1-1, with D perhaps TRBD1 (6 bases). Germline assignment: CDR1 MNHEY and CDR2 SMNVEV (reference sequence). The CDR3 length is 15 residues. V lost 4 bases, J lost 1 base, and 13 bases lay in between.

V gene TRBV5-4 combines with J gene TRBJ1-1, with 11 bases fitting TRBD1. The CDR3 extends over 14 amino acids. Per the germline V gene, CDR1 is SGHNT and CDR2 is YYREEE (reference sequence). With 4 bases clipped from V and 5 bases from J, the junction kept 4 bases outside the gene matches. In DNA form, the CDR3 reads TGTGCCAGCAGCACGGGACAGGGGGGTACTGAAGCTTTCTTT. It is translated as CASSTGQGGTEAFF.

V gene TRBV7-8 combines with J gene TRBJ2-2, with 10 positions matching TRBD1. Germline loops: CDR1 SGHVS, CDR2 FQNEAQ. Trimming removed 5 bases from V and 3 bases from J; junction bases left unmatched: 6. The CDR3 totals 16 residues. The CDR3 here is CASSPWTGGDTGELFF. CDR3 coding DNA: TGTGCCAGCAGCCCCTGGACAGGGGGGGACACCGGGGAGCTGTTTTTT.

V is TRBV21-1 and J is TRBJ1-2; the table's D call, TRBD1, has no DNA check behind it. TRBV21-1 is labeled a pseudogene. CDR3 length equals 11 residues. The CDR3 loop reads CASIHRDGYTF. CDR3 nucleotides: TGTGCCAGCATCCACAGGGATGGCTACACCTTC.

The CDR3: CASSLQDSHYYEQYF. CDR3 sequence (DNA): TGTGCCAGCAGCTTACAGGACAGCCATTACTACGAGCAGTACTTC. The chain employs TRBV27 and TRBJ2-7; tentatively, D is TRBD1 (6 bases). Trimming took 6 bases from V and 3 from J, leaving 18 bases between them. In germline, CDR1 is MNHEY, CDR2 SMNVEV (reference sequence). This CDR3 has 15 residues.

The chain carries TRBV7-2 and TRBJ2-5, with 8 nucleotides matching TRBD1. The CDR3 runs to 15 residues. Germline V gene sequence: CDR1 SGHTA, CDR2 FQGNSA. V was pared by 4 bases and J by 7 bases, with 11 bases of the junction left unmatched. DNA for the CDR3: TGTGCCAGCAGCTGGGAGGACAGGGCCTCAGGGACCCAGTACTTC. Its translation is CASSWEDRASGTQYF.

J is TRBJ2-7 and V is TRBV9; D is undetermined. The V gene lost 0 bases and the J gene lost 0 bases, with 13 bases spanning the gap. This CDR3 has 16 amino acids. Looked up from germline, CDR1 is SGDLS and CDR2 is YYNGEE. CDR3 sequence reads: CASSVGLDGSSYEQYF. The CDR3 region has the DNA TGTGCCAGCAGCGTAGGACTCGACGGCAGCTCCTACGAGCAGTACTTC.

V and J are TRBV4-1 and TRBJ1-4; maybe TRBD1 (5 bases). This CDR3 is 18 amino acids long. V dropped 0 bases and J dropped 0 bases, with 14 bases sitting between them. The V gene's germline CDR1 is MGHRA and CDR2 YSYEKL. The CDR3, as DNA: TGCGCCAGCAGCCAAGACTCGACAGCCTTCGCAACTAATGAAAAACTGTTTTTT. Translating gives CASSQDSTAFATNEKLFF.

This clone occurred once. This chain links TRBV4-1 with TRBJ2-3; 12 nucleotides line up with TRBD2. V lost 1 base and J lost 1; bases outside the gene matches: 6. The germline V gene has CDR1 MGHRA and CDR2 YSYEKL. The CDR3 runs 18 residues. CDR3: CASSQVMSSGGGTDTQYF. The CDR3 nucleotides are TGCGCCAGCAGCCAAGTGATGTCTAGCGGGGGGGGCACAGATACGCAGTATTTT.

The CDR3 region is CASSPGRGHTEAFF. CDR3 coding DNA: TGTGCCAGCAGCCCCGGCAGGGGACACACTGAAGCTTTCTTT. The rearrangement uses TRBV7-2 and TRBJ1-1, with TRBD1 as a possible D gene (6 bases). This CDR3 comprises 14 residues. Trimming left V 5 bases short and J 3 bases short, with 13 bases between. Germline assignment: CDR1 SGHTA and CDR2 FQGNSA.

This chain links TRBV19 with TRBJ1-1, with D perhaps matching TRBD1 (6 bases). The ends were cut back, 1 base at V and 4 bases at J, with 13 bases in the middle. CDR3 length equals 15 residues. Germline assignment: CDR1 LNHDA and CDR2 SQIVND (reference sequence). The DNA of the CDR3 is TGTGCCAGTAGTATAGGCAGGGGCTCGGGCACTGAAGCTTTCTTT. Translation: CASSIGRGSGTEAFF.

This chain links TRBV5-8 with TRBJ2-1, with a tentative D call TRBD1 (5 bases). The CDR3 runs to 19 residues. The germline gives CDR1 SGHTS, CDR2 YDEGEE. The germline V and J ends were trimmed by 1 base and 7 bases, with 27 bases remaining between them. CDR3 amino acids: CASSLSRLLGATMWNEQFF. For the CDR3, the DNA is TGTGCCAGCAGCTTGAGCCGTCTCCTTGGGGCCACCATGTGGAATGAGCAGTTCTTC.

CDR3 amino acids: CASSLSGGPWFF. In DNA, the CDR3 is TGTGCCAGCAGTTTATCGGGGGGGCCTTGGTTCTTC. The chain uses TRBV27 and TRBJ2-1; a possible D gene is TRBD2 (7 bases). Between the trimmed V and J ends, which lost 0 bases and 15 bases, there was a span of 12 bases. Germline V gene data show CDR1 as MNHEY and CDR2 as SMNVEV (reference sequence). The CDR3 loop spans 12 amino acids.